The clone carrying this T cell receptor beta chain was seen just once. Trimming stripped 4 bases from V and 0 bases from J, with 13 bases between. Germline CDR1 is SGHDN and CDR2 is FVKESK. This CDR3 contains 16 residues. Authors of the study amplified TCR beta CDR3 regions from RNA transcripts. TCR CDR3 regions were first amplified by RT-PCR with HTBI primers. One entry per CDR3 protein results from TCRdb running MiXCR on the multiplex PCR reads. The data hold hundreds of thousands of distinct CDR3 sequences, with 14% observed a single time. The entry originates in a study of T cells in Graves' hyperthyroidism and ophthalmopathy.

The rearrangement links TRBV14 to TRBJ2-1; D is possibly TRBD1 (5 bases). The receptor was isolated from a woman between 18 and 30 years old with Graves' hyperthyroidism. The specimen sequenced was blood. The CDR3 reads CASSRGRKSSYNEQFF. The CDR3 nucleotides read TGTGCCAGCAGCCGGGGCCGGAAGAGCTCCTACAATGAGCAGTTCTTC.